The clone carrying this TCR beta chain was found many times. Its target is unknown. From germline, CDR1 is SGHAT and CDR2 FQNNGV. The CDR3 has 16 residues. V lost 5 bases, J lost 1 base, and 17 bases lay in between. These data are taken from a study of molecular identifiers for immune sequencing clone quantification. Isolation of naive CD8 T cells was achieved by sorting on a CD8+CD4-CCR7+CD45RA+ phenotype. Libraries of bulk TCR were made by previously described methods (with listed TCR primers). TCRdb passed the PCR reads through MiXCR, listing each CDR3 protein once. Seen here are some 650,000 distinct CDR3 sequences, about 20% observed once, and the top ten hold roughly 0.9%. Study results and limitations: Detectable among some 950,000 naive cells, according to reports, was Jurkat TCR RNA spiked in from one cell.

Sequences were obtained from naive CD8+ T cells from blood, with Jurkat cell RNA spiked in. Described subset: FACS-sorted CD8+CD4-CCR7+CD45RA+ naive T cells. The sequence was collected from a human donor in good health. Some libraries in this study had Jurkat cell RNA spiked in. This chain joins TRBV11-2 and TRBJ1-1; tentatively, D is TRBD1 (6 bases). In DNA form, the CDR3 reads TGTGCCAGCAGCCGGACAGTACCCCCGCGGAACACTGAAGCTTTCTTT. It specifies CASSRTVPPRNTEAFF.